This TCR beta chain was sequenced for a study of T cell repertoires in cytomegalovirus infection. Study context: Researchers turned to recently identified HLA-C-restricted CMV epitopes as well as well-studied HLA-B-restricted ones. It was the public TCR beta signatures that indicated both CMV infection and matching HLA type.

Study-wide points: Accumulated public TCR beta family frequency recognized individuals carrying CMV together with the relevant HLA. Ex vivo, HLA-C-restricted CMV-specific TCR beta clonotypes prevailed over the rest of the response.

The CDR3 is 16 amino acids. Germline CDR1 is MNHNS and CDR2 is SASEGT. Deletions cut 0 bases from V and 3 bases from J, with 13 bases between. This clonotype appeared a few times. The antigen remains undetermined. TCRdb reprocessed the reads via MiXCR and lists one record per CDR3 protein. Of just under 500,000 distinct CDR3 sequences listed, roughly a third are singletons. The source is a human donor in good health (CMV status not recorded). Some clones in this sample may be carry-over from other donors' samples. The gene calls are TRBV6-1 and TRBJ2-3; D may be TRBD1 (6 bases). The starting material was cultured PBMCs, obtained from culture after CMV antigen stimulation. As DNA, the CDR3 is TGTGCCAGCAGTGAAGCGCAGGGGAGAATGACAGATACGCAGTATTTT. This codes for CASSEAQGRMTDTQYF.